This is a list of T cell receptor beta chains from one sample in a study of Ad26.COV2.S vaccination and SARS-CoV-2 variants. The protocol was immunoSEQ multiplex PCR, while the TCRdb copy is restricted to in-frame clones and leaves out a portion. This sample has about 420,000 clones; approximately 87% occur once, and the top ten carry 3.5% to 4%. Here the sequenced sample was peripheral blood, taken in a trial of Ad26.COV2.S vaccine versus placebo. The receptors stem from a person between 18 and 65 years old who received the Ad26.COV2.S COVID-19 vaccine or a placebo. Each CDR3 is given without its conserved first and last residue. The D gene is left open where the match is weak. The listing skips clone size in some rows; elsewhere it reads once, few, many or a size class.

d_call,v_call,clone_size,j_call,cdr3_aa
-,TRBV7-2,-,TRBJ2-1,ASSLDYSPYNEQF
TRBD2,TRBV5-1,-,TRBJ2-5,ASSLAIAGGEETQY
-,TRBV6-1,-,TRBJ1-5,ASSEVGGAVGQPQH
-,TRBV6-5,few,TRBJ1-6,ASSKNSPLH
TRBD1,TRBV4-3,-,TRBJ1-3,ASSRIGTGIGSGNTIY
TRBD1,TRBV2,-,TRBJ1-1,ASRPDRGITEAF
-,TRBV6-5,-,TRBJ1-6,ASSYSMIGSPLH
TRBD1,TRBV11-1,-,TRBJ2-7,ASSKGQGELYEQY
-,TRBV10-1,-,TRBJ2-1,ASSGGGRQYSYNEQF
-,TRBV28,-,TRBJ2-1,ASTRSPWDEQF
-,TRBV30,-,TRBJ2-1,AWSGYNEQF
-,TRBV30,once,TRBJ1-2,AWSVLGRAYGYT
-,TRBV5-1,-,TRBJ1-4,ASRMGDTTNEKLF
TRBD1,TRBV7-8,-,TRBJ2-1,ASSLAVQGSEQF